The 15 T cell receptor beta chains in this list originate from one sample, sequenced in a study of cytomegalovirus exposure and HLA in healthy donors. The PCR had 60 Vbeta and 13 Jbeta primers. Generated by immunoSEQ multiplex PCR, the TCRdb table keeps only in-frame clones and is missing some. The profile shows more than 80,000 clones, about 71% of them singletons. The sample was PBMCs. Source of these receptors: a boy aged 10-17 years in good health and CMV-seronegative.

This chain connects TRBV5-1 to TRBJ2-5, with 11 bases matching TRBD2. The CDR3 has 15 amino acids. V lost 1 base and J lost 5; bases outside the gene matches: 4. Germline values: CDR1 SGHRS, CDR2 YFSETQ. CDR3 sequence reads: CASSLLASGGETQYF. Written as DNA, the CDR3 is TGCGCCAGCAGCTTGTTGGCTAGCGGGGGGGAGACCCAGTACTTC. Full variable domain (outside the CDR3, taken from reference TRBV5-1 and TRBJ2-5): KAGVTQTPRYLIKTRGQQVTLSCSPISGHRSVSWYQQTPGQGLQFLFEYFSETQRNKGNFPGRFSGRQFSNSRSEMNVSTLELGDSALYLCASSLLASGGETQYFGPGTRLLVL.

This chain uses TRBV27 with TRBJ1-4, with D maybe TRBD1 (6 bases). The CDR3 is made up of 18 amino acids. V dropped 0 bases and J dropped 8 bases, with 22 bases sitting between them. The germline V gene has CDR1 MNHEY and CDR2 SMNVEV (reference sequence). Written as DNA, the CDR3 is TGTGCCAGCAGTTTATCCCCTCGACAGGCTGAGGTCGGGGAAAAACTGTTTTTT. Translated: CASSLSPRQAEVGEKLFF.

The count of this clone is one. This chain connects TRBV15 to TRBJ1-3; D may be TRBD1 (5 bases). Trimming left V 0 bases short and J 4 bases short, with 13 bases between. The length of the CDR3 is 16 residues. The V gene's germline CDR1 is LNHNV and CDR2 YYDKDF (reference sequence). CDR3 nucleotides: TGTGCCACCAGCAGAGACCGGGGACTCGGCGGAAACACCATATATTTT. Translating gives CATSRDRGLGGNTIYF.

The V call is TRBV30, the J call TRBJ2-2; 7 nucleotides line up with TRBD2. J gave up 1 base and V 2 bases, and 1 base lay outside the gene matches. CDR1 GTSNPN and CDR2 SVGIG come from the germline V gene (reference sequence). CDR3 size: 14 residues. CDR3 sequence: CAWSSGENTGELFF. CDR3 sequence (DNA): TGTGCCTGGAGTAGCGGGGAGAACACCGGGGAGCTGTTTTTT.

The chain joins TRBV5-1 to TRBJ1-1; 9 nucleotides agree with TRBD1. There are 14 residues in the CDR3. V dropped 2 bases and J dropped 5; count of bases not matched to a gene: 4. Germline V lookup: CDR1 SGHRS, CDR2 YFSETQ. The CDR3 here is CASSFMTGGTEAFF. The CDR3 DNA reads as TGCGCCAGCAGCTTCATGACAGGGGGAACTGAAGCTTTCTTT.

This clone appeared a few times. The CDR3 DNA follows: TGTGCCAGCAGTTACGGGATATATAATTCACCCCTCCACTTT. This translates into CASSYGIYNSPLHF. The chain is built from TRBV27 and TRBJ1-6; D not resolved. The germline V gene has CDR1 MNHEY and CDR2 SMNVEV (reference sequence). CDR3 length equals 14 residues. Trimming removed 4 bases from V and 4 bases from J, with 8 bases in between.

The chain has TRBV30 and TRBJ2-5, with 7 bases that match TRBD1. CDR1 and CDR2 (germline): GTSNPN, SVGIG (reference sequence). V shed 0 bases, J shed 4 bases, and the junction held 2 bases outside the gene matches. CDR3 length: 13 amino acids. The CDR3: CAWSVQGPETQYF. The CDR3 DNA is TGTGCCTGGAGTGTACAGGGGCCAGAGACCCAGTACTTC.

With regard to this clone: This sample includes further DNA sequences coding for the same CDR3. This rearrangement joins TRBV11-2 to TRBJ1-1, with D maybe TRBD1 (6 bases). Germline V gene lookup returns CDR1 SGHAT and CDR2 FQNNGV. V gave up 0 bases and J gave up 4 bases, with 9 bases separating them. The CDR3 runs to 14 residues. This CDR3 is CASSLDRGGTEAFF. The CDR3 region has the DNA TGTGCCAGCAGCTTAGATAGGGGGGGCACTGAAGCTTTCTTT.

The rearrangement links TRBV7-9 to TRBJ2-2; 7 bases are shared with TRBD2. The germline V gene has CDR1 SEHNR and CDR2 FQNEAQ (reference sequence). The CDR3 loop spans 15 amino acids. With V trimmed by 5 bases and J by 1 base, 4 bases remained unmatched. The CDR3 here is CASSAGLVNTGELFF. The CDR3 coding sequence is TGTGCCAGCAGCGCAGGACTAGTGAACACCGGGGAGCTGTTTTTT.

By share, this clone counts as medium-sized. The chain combines TRBV10-2 with TRBJ1-1, with D possibly TRBD1 on 6 matching bases. CDR3 size: 14 residues. Germline CDR1 is WSHSY and CDR2 is SAAADI. V was pared by 7 bases and J by 0 bases, with 12 bases between. The CDR3 DNA reads TGCGCCAGCACAGGGGCTTGGATGAACACTGAAGCTTTCTTT. As protein: CASTGAWMNTEAFF.

V usage is TRBV28 and J usage is TRBJ2-7; 12 nucleotides align to TRBD1. Per the germline V gene, CDR1 is MDHEN and CDR2 is SYDVKM. J gave up 5 bases and V 5 bases, and 4 bases lay outside the gene matches. There are 14 residues in the CDR3. Here the CDR3 reads CASSLGTGGDEQYF. Here the CDR3 DNA reads TGTGCCAGCAGTCTAGGGACAGGGGGCGACGAGCAGTACTTC.

The V call is TRBV11-3, the J call TRBJ2-1; TRBD1 is a possible D gene (5 bases). The CDR3 is 16 amino acids. The V gene lost 4 bases and the J gene lost 9 bases, with 22 bases spanning the gap. The germline CDR1 and CDR2 sequences are SGHNT and YENEEA. CDR3 loop: CASSSPDTTTRGEQFF. DNA for the CDR3: TGTGCCAGCAGCTCTCCGGACACCACAACACGCGGTGAGCAGTTCTTC.

CDR3 protein: CASSSGGGQGYEQYF. CDR3 nucleotides: TGTGCCAGCAGCTCGGGCGGGGGGCAGGGCTACGAGCAGTACTTC. The V and J genes are TRBV5-6 and TRBJ2-7, with 8 bases identical to TRBD2. The trim removed 3 bases at V and 3 bases at J, leaving 8 bases unmatched. Germline values: CDR1 SGHDT, CDR2 YYEEEE. This CDR3 has 15 residues.

DNA for the CDR3: TGTGCCAGCAGCTTAGTTGGTACGGGGGTTGAAAAACTGTTTTTT. Encoded protein: CASSLVGTGVEKLFF. The V gene is TRBV7-2, the J gene TRBJ1-4, with D maybe TRBD1 (5 bases). Germline-derived CDR1 and CDR2 are SGHTA and FQGNSA. CDR3 length equals 15 residues. V lost 1 base, J lost 7 bases, and 13 bases lay in between.

Only a few counts were recorded for this clone. The rearrangement uses TRBV6-1 and TRBJ1-5, with TRBD1 matching over 9 bases. This CDR3 spans 13 amino acids. Germline V gives CDR1 MNHNS, CDR2 SASEGT. V was clipped by 8 bases and J by 6 bases; unmatched bases: 5. The CDR3 spells CASAGQGVQPQHF. The CDR3 DNA sequence: TGTGCCAGCGCGGGACAGGGCGTTCAGCCCCAGCATTTT.